Reported below is one T cell receptor beta chain. Its antigen remains unknown. Trimming took 0 bases from V and 4 from J, leaving 10 bases between them. This CDR3 is built from 15 residues. Germline-derived CDR1 and CDR2 are LGHNA and YSLEER. The data are from a study of T cell repertoires in ileal Crohn's disease. On the study more broadly: Every patient was operated on for stricturing (roughly 61%) or penetrating (approximately 40%) complications. Broader study findings: Clonal expansions were more frequent in active smokers than non-smokers at surgery.

Method: immunoSEQ multiplex PCR; TCRdb's copy keeps in-frame clones and lacks some. This sample has some 14,000 clones, with about 90% found just once. Sequenced input: ileal tissue. This TCR derives from an adult with Crohn's disease. The chain joins TRBV4-3 to TRBJ1-5; maybe TRBD1 (5 bases). CDR3 region: CASSQEPTVNQPQHF. The CDR3 DNA reads TGCGCCAGCAGCCAAGAGCCGACAGTTAATCAGCCCCAGCATTTT.